This T cell receptor beta chain was sequenced in a study of T-cell memory formation after mild COVID-19. In the study overall: TCR clusters showed largely donor specificity.

Constant-segment primers were used for 5'RACE, and the resulting TCR alpha and TCR beta cDNA libraries carried sample barcodes and UMIs. TCRdb analysed the 5' RACE reads with MiXCR anew, one entry per CDR3 protein. The table lists 130,000 to 150,000 distinct CDR3 sequences, 15% to 20% of them singletons. Remarks on this clonotype: Its antigen is not known.

V was pared by 0 bases and J by 6 bases, with 17 bases between. The CDR3 length is 15 residues. From germline, CDR1 is DFQATT and CDR2 SNEGSKA (reference sequence). Regarding the study as a whole: Day 15 to 85 contracting clones showed balanced CD4/CD8; later expanders leaned CD4+. Cross-reactive memory seemingly joined, as some responding clones were found in pre-infection memory.

This rearrangement joins TRBV20-1 to TRBJ1-2; D unresolved. Sample: PBMCs or a T cell subset sorted from them (not recorded which). This receptor was taken from an adult woman who had mild COVID-19 (a few samples of this study predate the infection). Cell type and time point are not known. The CDR3 reads CSARDYGSGNDGYTF. CDR3 bases: TGCAGTGCTAGAGATTATGGTTCTGGGAACGATGGCTACACCTTC.